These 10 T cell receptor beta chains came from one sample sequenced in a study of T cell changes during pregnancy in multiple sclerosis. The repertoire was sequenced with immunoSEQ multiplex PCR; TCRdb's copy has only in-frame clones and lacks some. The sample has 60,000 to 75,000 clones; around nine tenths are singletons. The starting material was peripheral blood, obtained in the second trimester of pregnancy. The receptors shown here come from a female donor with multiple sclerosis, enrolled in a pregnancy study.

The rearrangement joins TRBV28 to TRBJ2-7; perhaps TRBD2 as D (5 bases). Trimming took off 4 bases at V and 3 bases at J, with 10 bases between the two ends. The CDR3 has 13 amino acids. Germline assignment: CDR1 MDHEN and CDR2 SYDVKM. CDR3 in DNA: TGTGCCAGCAGTTCCGGACTTGGCTACGAGCAGTACTTC. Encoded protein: CASSSGLGYEQYF.

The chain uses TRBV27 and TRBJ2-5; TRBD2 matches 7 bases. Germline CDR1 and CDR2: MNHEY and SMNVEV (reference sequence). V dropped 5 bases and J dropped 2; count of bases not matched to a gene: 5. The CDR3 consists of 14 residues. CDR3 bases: TGTGCCAGCAGTACTCGGGGGGTACAAGAGACCCAGTACTTC. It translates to CASSTRGVQETQYF.

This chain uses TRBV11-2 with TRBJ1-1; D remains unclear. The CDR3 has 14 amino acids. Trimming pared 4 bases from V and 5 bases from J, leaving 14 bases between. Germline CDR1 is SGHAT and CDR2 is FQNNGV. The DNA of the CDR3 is TGTGCCAGCAGCTCGAATCGAGGCCGTACTGAAGCTTTCTTT. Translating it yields CASSSNRGRTEAFF. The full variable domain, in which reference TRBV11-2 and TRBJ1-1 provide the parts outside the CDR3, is EAGVAQSPRYKIIEKRQSVAFWCNPISGHATLYWYQQILGQGPKLLIQFQNNGVVDDSQLPKDRFSAERLKGVDSTLKIQPAKLEDSAVYLCASSSNRGRTEAFFGQGTRLTVV.

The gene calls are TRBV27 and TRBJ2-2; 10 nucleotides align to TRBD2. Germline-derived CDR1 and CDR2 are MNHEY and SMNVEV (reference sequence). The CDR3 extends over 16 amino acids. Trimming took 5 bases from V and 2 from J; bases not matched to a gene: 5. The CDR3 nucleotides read TGTGCCAGCAGTATCTTAGCGGGGGGAAACACCGGGGAGCTGTTTTTT. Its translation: CASSILAGGNTGELFF.

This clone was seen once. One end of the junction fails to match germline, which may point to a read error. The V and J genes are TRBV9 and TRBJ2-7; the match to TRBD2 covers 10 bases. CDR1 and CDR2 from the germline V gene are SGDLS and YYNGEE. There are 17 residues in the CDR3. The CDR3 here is CASSVGASGSVKYAQYF. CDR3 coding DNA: TGTGCCAGCAGCGTAGGGGCTAGCGGGAGCGTGAAGTACGCGCAGTACTTC. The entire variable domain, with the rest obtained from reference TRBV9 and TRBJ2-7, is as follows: DSGVTQTPKHLITATGQRVTLRCSPRSGDLSVYWYQQSLDQGLQFLIQYYNGEERAKGNILERFSAQQFPDLHSELNLSSLELGDSALYFCASSVGASGSVKYAQYFGPGTRLTVT.

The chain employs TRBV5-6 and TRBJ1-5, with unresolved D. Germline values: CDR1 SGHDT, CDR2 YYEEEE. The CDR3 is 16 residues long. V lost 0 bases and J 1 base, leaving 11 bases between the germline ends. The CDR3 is CASSLEPGKSNQPQHF. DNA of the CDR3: TGTGCCAGCAGCTTGGAGCCGGGTAAGAGCAATCAGCCCCAGCATTTT. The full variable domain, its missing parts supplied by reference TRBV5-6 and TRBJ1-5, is DAGVTQSPTHLIKTRGQQVTLRCSPKSGHDTVSWYQQALGQGPQFIFQYYEEEERQRGNFPDRFSGHQFPNYSSELNVNALLLGDSALYLCASSLEPGKSNQPQHFGDGTRLSIL.

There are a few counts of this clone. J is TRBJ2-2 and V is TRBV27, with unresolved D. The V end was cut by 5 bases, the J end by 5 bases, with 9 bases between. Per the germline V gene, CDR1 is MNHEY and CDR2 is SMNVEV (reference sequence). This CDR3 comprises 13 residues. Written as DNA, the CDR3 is TGTGCCAGCAGTCTTGCCCGGACCGGGGAGCTGTTTTTT. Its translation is CASSLARTGELFF.

The CDR3 sequence is CAWSDRGNSPLHF. CDR3 nucleotides: TGTGCCTGGAGTGACAGGGGTAATTCACCCCTCCACTTT. This chain uses TRBV30 with TRBJ1-6; 7 bases align to TRBD1. Germline assignment: CDR1 GTSNPN and CDR2 SVGIG (reference sequence). This CDR3 comprises 13 residues. J gave up 6 bases and V 1 base, and 0 bases lay outside the gene matches. Based on the CDR3 plus reference TRBV30 and TRBJ1-6, the full variable domain is SQTIHQWPATLVQPVGSPLSLECTVEGTSNPNLYWYRQAAGRGLQLLFYSVGIGQISSEVPQNLSASRPQDRQFILSSKKLLLSDSGFYLCAWSDRGNSPLHFGNGTRLTVT.

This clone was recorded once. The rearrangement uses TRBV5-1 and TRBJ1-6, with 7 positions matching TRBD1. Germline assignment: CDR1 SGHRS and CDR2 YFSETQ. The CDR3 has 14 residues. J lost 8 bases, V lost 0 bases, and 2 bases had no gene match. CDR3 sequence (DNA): TGCGCCAGCAGCTTGGAACAGGGGTATTCACCCCTCCACTTT. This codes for CASSLEQGYSPLHF. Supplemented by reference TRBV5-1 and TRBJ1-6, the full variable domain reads KAGVTQTPRYLIKTRGQQVTLSCSPISGHRSVSWYQQTPGQGLQFLFEYFSETQRNKGNFPGRFSGRQFSNSRSEMNVSTLELGDSALYLCASSLEQGYSPLHFGNGTRLTVT.

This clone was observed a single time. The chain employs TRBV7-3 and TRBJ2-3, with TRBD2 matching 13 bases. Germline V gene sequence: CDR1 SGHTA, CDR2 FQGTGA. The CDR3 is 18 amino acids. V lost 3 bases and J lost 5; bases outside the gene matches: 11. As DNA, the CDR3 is TGTGCCAGCAGCTTCCAACCCTCTACTAGCGGGAGGGGAGATACGCAGTATTTT. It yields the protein CASSFQPSTSGRGDTQYF.